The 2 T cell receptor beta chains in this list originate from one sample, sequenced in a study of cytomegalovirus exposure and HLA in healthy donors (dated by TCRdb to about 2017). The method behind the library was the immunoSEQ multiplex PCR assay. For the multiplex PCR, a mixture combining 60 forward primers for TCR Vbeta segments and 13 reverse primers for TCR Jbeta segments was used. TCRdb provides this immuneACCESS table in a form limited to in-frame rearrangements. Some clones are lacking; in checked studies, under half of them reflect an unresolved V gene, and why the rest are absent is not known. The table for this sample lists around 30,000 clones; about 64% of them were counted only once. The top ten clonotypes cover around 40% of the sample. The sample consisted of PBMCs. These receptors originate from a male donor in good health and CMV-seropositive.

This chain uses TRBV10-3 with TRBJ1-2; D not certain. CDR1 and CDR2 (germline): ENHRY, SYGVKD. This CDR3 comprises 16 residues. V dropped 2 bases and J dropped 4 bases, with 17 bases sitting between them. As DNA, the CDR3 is TGTGCCATCAGTGAGGGCGGGATCCTCAGGAGCTATGGCTACACCTTC. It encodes CAISEGGILRSYGYTF.

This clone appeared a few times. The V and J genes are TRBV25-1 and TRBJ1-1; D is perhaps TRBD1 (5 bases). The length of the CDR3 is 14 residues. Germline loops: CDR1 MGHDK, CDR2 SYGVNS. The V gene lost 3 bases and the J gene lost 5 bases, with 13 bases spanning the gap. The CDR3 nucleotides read TGTGCCAGCAGTGAGGCAGGGAAGAGGACTGAAGCTTTCTTT. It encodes CASSEAGKRTEAFF.